The T cell receptor (beta chain) described here comes from a study of T cell responses to AZD1222 COVID-19 vaccine. Study as a whole: The study pooled second doses at about 4 or about 12 weeks. Overall study results and limits: It should be noted that donors were predominantly white British and more often female, and clonal diversity was possibly underestimated. Spike-specific TCR breadth and depth rose after two AZD1222 doses. Just six people given AZD1222 tested seropositive at baseline.

Looked up from germline, CDR1 is LNHNV and CDR2 is YYDKDF (reference sequence). The CDR3 contains 14 residues. The V end lost 5 bases, the J end lost 0 bases, and 8 bases lay between the germline ends. TCRdb's table, derived via immunoSEQ multiplex PCR, lists solely in-frame clones and lacks some. The sample has 120,000 to 150,000 clones, around 90% seen once. As to this clone: Its target is unknown.

The TCR originated in an adult in good health. V gene TRBV15 combines with J gene TRBJ1-3; a weak D match, TRBD1 (6 bases). The sequences come from peripheral blood, collected on day 0 of AZD1222 vaccination. CDR3 sequence reads: CATSPGDSGNTIYF. The DNA for the CDR3 is TGTGCCACCAGCCCAGGGGACTCTGGAAACACCATATATTTT.